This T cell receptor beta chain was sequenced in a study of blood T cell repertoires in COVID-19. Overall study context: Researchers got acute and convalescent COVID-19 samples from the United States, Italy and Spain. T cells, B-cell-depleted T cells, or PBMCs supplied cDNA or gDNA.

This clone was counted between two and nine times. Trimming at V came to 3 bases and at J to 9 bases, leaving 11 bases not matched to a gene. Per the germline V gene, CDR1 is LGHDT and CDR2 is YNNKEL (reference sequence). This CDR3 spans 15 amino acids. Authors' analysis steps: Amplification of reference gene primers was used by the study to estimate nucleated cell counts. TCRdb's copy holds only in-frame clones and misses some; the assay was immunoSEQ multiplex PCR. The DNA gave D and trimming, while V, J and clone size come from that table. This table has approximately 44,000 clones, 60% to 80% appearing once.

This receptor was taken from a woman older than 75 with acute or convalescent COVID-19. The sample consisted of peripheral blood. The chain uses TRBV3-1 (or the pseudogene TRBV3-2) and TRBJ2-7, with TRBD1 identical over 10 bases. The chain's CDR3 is CASSQGQGMPLWQYF. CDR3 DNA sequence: TGTGCCAGCAGCCAGGGACAGGGGATGCCCCTGTGGCAGTACTTC.